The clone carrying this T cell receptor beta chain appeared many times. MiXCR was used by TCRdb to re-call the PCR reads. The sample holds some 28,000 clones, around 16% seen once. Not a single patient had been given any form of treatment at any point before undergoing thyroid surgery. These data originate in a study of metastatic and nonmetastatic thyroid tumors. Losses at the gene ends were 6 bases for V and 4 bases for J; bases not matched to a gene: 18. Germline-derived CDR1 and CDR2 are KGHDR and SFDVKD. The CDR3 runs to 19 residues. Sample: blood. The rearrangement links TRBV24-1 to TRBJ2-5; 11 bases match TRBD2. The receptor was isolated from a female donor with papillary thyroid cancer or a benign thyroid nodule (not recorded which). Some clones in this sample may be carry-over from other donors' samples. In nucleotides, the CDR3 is TGTGCCACCAGTCCTACCCCAGGGGTGGTAGCGGGAGGGAGAGAGACCCAGTACTTC. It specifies CATSPTPGVVAGGRETQYF.